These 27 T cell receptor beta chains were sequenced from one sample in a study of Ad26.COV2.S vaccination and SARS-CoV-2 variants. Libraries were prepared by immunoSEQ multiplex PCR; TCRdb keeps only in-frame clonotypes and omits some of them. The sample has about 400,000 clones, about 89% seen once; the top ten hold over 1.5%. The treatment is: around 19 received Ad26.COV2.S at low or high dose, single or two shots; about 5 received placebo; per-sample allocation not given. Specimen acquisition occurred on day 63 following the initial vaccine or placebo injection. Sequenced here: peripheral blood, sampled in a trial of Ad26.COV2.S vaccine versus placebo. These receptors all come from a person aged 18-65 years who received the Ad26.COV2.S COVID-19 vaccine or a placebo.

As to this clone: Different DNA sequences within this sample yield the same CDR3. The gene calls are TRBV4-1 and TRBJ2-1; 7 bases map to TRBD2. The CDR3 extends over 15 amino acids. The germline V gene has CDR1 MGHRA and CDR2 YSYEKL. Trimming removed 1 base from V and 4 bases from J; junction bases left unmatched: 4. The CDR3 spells CASSQASGTYNEQFF. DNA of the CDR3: TGCGCCAGCAGCCAAGCTAGCGGAACATACAATGAGCAGTTCTTC.

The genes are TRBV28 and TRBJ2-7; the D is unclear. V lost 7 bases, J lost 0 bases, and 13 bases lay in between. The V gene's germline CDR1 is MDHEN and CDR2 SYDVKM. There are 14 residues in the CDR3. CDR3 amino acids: CASTEKVPSYEQYF. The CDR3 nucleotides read TGTGCCAGCACCGAAAAGGTCCCCTCCTACGAGCAGTACTTC. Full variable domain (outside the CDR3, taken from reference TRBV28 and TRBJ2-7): DVKVTQSSRYLVKRTGEKVFLECVQDMDHENMFWYRQDPGLGLRLIYFSYDVKMKEKGDIPEGYSVSREKKERFSLILESASTNQTSMYLCASTEKVPSYEQYFGPGTRLTVT.

As DNA, the CDR3 is TGTGCCAGCAGCCAAGGAAGAACTGAGCAGTTCTTC. Its translation is CASSQGRTEQFF. The chain has TRBV3-1 (or the pseudogene TRBV3-2) and TRBJ2-1; D call uncertain. The germline V gene has CDR1 LGHDT and CDR2 YNNKEL (reference sequence). The CDR3 runs 12 residues. The ends were cut back, 1 base at V and 9 bases at J, with 7 bases in the middle.

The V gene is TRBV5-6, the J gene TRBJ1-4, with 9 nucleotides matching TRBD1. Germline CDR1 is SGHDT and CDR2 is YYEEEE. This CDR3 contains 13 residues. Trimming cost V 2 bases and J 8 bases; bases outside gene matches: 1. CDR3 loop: CASSFTGGEKLFF. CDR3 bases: TGTGCCAGCAGCTTCACAGGGGGCGAAAAACTGTTTTTT.

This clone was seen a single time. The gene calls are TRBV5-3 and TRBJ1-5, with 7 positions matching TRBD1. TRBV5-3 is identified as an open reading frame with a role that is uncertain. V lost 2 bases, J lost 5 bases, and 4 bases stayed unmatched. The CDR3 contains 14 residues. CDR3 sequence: CARSFTGEYQPQHF. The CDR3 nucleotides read TGTGCCAGAAGCTTTACAGGGGAGTATCAGCCCCAGCATTTT.

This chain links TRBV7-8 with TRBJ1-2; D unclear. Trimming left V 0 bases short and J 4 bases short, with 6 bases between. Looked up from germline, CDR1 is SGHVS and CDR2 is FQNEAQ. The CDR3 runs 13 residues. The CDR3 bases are TGTGCCAGCAGCTTAGCAGTGGCCTATGGCTACACCTTC. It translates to CASSLAVAYGYTF.

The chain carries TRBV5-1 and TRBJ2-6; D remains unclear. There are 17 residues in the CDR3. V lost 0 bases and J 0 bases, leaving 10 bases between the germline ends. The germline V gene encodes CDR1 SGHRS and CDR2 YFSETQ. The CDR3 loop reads CASSLAGMSSGANVLTF. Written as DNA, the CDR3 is TGCGCCAGCAGCTTGGCCGGTATGAGCTCTGGGGCCAACGTCCTGACTTTC.

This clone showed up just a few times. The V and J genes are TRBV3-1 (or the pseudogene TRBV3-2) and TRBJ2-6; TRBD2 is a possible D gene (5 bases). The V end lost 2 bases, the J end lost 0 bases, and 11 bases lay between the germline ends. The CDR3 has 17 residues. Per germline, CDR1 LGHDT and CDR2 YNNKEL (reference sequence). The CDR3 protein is CASSQMTGSSGANVLTF. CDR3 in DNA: TGTGCCAGCAGCCAAATGACGGGATCCTCTGGGGCCAACGTCCTGACTTTC.

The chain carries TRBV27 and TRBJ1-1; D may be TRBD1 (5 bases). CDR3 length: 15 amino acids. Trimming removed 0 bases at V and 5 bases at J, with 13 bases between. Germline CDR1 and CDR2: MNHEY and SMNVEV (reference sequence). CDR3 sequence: CASSLSITGWTEAFF. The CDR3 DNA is TGTGCCAGCAGTTTATCGATAACAGGATGGACTGAAGCTTTCTTT.

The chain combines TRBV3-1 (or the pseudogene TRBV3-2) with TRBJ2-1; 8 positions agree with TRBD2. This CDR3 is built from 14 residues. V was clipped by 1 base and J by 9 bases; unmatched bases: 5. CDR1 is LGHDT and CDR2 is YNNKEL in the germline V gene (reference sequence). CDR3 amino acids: CASSQVSGRGEQFF. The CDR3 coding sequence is TGTGCCAGCAGCCAAGTGAGCGGGAGAGGTGAGCAGTTCTTC.

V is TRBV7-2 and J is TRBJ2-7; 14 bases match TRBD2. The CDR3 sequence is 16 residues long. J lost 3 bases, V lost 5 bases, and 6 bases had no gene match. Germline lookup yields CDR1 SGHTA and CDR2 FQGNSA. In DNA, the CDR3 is TGTGCCAGCAGCACCCGCGGACTAGCGGGAGGCTACGAGCAGTACTTC. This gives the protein CASSTRGLAGGYEQYF. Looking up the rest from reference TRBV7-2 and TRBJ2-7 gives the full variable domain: GAGVSQSPSNKVTEKGKDVELRCDPISGHTALYWYRQSLGQGLEFLIYFQGNSAPDKSGLPSDRFSAERTGGSVSTLTIQRTQQEDSAVYLCASSTRGLAGGYEQYFGPGTRLTVT.

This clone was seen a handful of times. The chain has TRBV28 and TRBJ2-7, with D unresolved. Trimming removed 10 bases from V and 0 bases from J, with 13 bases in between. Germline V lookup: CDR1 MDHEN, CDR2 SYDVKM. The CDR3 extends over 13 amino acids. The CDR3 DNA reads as TGTGCCACCTACTCCGGCCACTCCTACGAGCAGTACTTC. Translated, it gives CATYSGHSYEQYF. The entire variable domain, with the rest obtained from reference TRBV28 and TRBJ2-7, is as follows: DVKVTQSSRYLVKRTGEKVFLECVQDMDHENMFWYRQDPGLGLRLIYFSYDVKMKEKGDIPEGYSVSREKKERFSLILESASTNQTSMYLCATYSGHSYEQYFGPGTRLTVT.

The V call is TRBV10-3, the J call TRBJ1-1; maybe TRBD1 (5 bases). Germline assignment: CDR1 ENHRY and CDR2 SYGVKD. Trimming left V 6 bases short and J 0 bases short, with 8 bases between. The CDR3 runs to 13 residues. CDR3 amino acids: CAISLGVNTEAFF. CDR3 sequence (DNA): TGTGCCATCAGCCTGGGGGTGAACACTGAAGCTTTCTTT.

The CDR3 here is CASSVEGGVGELFF. The DNA for the CDR3 is TGTGCCAGCAGCGTAGAAGGGGGTGTCGGGGAGCTGTTTTTT. The chain carries TRBV9 and TRBJ2-2; weak D call: TRBD1 (6 bases). This CDR3 contains 14 residues. V gave up 0 bases and J gave up 7 bases, with 10 bases separating them. Germline V gene lookup returns CDR1 SGDLS and CDR2 YYNGEE.

The CDR3 region is CASSFRGGRETQYF. In DNA, the CDR3 is TGTGCCAGCAGTTTTAGGGGGGGGAGGGAGACCCAGTACTTC. V gene TRBV27 combines with J gene TRBJ2-5; D is perhaps TRBD2 (7 bases). Germline CDR1 reads MNHEY; CDR2 reads SMNVEV (reference sequence). Deletions cut 3 bases from V and 5 bases from J, with 13 bases between. The CDR3 covers 14 residues.

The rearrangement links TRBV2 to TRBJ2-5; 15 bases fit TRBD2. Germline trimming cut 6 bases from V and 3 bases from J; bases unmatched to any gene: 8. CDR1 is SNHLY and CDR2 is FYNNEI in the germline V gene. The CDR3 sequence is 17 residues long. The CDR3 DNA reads TGTGCCAGCAGGTCGGGACTAGCGGGAGGCCCAAAAGAGACCCAGTACTTC. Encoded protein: CASRSGLAGGPKETQYF.

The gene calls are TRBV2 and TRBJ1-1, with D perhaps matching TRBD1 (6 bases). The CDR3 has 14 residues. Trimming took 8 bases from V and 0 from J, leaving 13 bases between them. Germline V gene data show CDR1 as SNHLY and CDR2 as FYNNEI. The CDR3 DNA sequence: TGTGCCAGCGGCGGACAGAGTATGAACACTGAAGCTTTCTTT. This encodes CASGGQSMNTEAFF.

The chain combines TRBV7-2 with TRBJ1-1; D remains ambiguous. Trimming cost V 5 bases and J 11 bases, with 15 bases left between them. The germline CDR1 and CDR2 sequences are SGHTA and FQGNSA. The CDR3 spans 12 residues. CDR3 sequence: CASSVEVPTAFF. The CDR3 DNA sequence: TGTGCCAGCAGCGTAGAGGTTCCAACGGCTTTCTTT.

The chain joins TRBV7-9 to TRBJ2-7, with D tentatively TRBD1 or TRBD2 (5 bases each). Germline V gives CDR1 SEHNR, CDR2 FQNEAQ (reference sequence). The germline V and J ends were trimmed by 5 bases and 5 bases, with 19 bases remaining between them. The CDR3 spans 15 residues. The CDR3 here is CASSPYLEGDDEQYF. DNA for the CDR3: TGTGCCAGCAGCCCTTACCTAGAAGGGGACGACGAGCAGTACTTC.

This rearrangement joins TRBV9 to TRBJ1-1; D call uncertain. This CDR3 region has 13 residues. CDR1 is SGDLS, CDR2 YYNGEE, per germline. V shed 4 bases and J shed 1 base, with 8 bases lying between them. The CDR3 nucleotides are TGTGCCAGCAGCAAGCAGCGGAACACTGAAGCTTTCTTT. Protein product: CASSKQRNTEAFF. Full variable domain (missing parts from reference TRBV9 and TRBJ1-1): DSGVTQTPKHLITATGQRVTLRCSPRSGDLSVYWYQQSLDQGLQFLIQYYNGEERAKGNILERFSAQQFPDLHSELNLSSLELGDSALYFCASSKQRNTEAFFGQGTRLTVV.

In DNA form, the CDR3 reads TGTGCCAGCAGTACCGGGATTCATTACGAGCAGTACTTC. This codes for CASSTGIHYEQYF. The chain combines TRBV6-5 with TRBJ2-7; D perhaps matches TRBD2 (5 bases). Trimming shortened V by 5 bases and J by 4 bases, and 12 bases separated the two germline ends. Germline CDR1 is MNHEY and CDR2 is SVGAGI. The CDR3 length is 13 residues.

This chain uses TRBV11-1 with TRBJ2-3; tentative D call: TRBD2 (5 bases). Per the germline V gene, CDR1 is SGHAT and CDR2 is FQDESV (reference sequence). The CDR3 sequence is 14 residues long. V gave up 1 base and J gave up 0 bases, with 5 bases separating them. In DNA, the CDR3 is TGTGCCAGCAGCTTAGGCGGGAGCACAGATACGCAGTATTTT. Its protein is CASSLGGSTDTQYF.

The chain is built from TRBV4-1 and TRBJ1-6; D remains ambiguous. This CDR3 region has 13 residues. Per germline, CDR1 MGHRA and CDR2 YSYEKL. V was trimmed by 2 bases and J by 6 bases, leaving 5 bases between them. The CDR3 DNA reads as TGCGCCAGCAGCCAAATCGGTAATTCACCCCTCCACTTT. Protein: CASSQIGNSPLHF.

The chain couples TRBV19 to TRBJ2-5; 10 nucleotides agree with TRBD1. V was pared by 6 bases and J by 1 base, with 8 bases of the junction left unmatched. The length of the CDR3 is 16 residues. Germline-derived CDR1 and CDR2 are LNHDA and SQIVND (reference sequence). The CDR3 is CASSRGTGEGQETQYF. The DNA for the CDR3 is TGTGCCAGTAGCCGAGGGACAGGGGAAGGCCAAGAGACCCAGTACTTC.

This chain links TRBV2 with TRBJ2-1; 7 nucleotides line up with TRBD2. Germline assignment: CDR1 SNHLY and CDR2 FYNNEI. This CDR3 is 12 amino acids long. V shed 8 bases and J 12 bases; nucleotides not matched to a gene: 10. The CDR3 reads CASFGGSGGQFF. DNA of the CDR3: TGTGCCAGCTTTGGCGGGAGTGGTGGGCAGTTCTTC.

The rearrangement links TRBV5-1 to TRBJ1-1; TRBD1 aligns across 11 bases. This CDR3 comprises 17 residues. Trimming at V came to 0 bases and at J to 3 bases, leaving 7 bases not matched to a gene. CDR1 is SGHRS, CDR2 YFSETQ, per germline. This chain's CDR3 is CASSLGTGQGADTEAFF. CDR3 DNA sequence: TGCGCCAGCAGCTTGGGGACAGGACAGGGGGCCGACACTGAAGCTTTCTTT.

CDR3: CASKTGVGATEAFF. CDR3 coding DNA: TGTGCCAGTAAAACAGGGGTCGGGGCCACTGAAGCTTTCTTT. The V and J genes are TRBV19 and TRBJ1-1, with 7 bases aligning to TRBD1. This CDR3 has 14 residues. The V gene's germline CDR1 is LNHDA and CDR2 SQIVND (reference sequence). Trimming removed 7 bases from V and 4 bases from J; junction bases left unmatched: 9. Looking up the rest from reference TRBV19 and TRBJ1-1 gives the full variable domain: DGGITQSPKYLFRKEGQNVTLSCEQNLNHDAMYWYRQDPGQGLRLIYYSQIVNDFQKGDIAEGYSVSREKKESFPLTVTSAQKNPTAFYLCASKTGVGATEAFFGQGTRLTVV.